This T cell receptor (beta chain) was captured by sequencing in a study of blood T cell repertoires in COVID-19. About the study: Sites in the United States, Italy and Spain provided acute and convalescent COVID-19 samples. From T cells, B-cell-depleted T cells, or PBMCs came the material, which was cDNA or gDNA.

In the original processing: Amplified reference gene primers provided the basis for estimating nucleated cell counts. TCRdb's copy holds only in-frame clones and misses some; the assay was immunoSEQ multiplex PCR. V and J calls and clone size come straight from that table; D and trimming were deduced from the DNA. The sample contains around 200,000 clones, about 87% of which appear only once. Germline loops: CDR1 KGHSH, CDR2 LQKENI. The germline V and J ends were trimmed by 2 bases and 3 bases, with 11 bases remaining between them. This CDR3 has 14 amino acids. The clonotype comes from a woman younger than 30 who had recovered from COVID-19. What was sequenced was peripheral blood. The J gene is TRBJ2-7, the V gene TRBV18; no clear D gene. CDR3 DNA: TGTGCCAGCTCACCAACTCAGGTAAACTACGAGCAGTACTTC. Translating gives CASSPTQVNYEQYF. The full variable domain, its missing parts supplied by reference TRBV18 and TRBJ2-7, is NAGVMQNPRHLVRRRGQEARLRCSPMKGHSHVYWYRQLPEEGLKFMVYLQKENIIDESGMPKERFSAEFPKEGPSILRIQQVVRGDSAAYFCASSPTQVNYEQYFGPGTRLTVT.